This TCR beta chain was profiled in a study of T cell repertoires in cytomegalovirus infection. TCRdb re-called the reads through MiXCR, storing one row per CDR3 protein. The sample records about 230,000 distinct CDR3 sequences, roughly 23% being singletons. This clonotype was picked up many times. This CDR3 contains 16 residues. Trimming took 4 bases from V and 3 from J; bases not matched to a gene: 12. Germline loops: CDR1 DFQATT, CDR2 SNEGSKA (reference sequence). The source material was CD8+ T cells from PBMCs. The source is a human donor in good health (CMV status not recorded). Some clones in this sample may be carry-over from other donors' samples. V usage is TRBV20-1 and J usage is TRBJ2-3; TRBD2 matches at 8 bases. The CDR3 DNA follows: TGCAGTGCTACGTTTGACGGGGGGGCTGTGACAGATACGCAGTATTTT. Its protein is CSATFDGGAVTDTQYF.